This passage covers 6 T cell receptor beta chains from one sample sequenced in a study of blood T cells in healthy people across ages. Next came a second PCR, run for 7 to 11 cycles, which used a sample-barcoded 5' primer along with a J-beta primer mix. TCRdb analysed the 5' RACE reads with MiXCR anew, one entry per CDR3 protein. The data hold about 1.4 million distinct CDR3 sequences, with approximately 59% observed a single time. Sequenced material: blood. These receptors all stem from a young man in good health.

The table lists this clonotype with a few counts. The rearrangement uses TRBV6-1 and TRBJ1-2; D ambiguous. The CDR3 sequence is 12 residues long. Germline V CDR1 and CDR2: MNHNS, SASEGT. V was trimmed by 4 bases and J by 2 bases, leaving 5 bases between them. CDR3 nucleotides: TGTGCCAGCAGTGTTCTAAACTATGGCTACACCTTC. Its protein is CASSVLNYGYTF.

The chain carries TRBV4-1 and TRBJ1-1; D not resolved. CDR3 length equals 14 residues. V was clipped by 1 base and J by 4 bases, with 10 bases between them. Germline lookup yields CDR1 MGHRA and CDR2 YSYEKL. DNA of the CDR3: TGCGCCAGCAGCCAAGTGGAGGTGGGCACTGAAGCTTTCTTT. This gives the protein CASSQVEVGTEAFF.

This rearrangement joins TRBV30 to TRBJ2-7; 8 bases align to TRBD1. Germline loops: CDR1 GTSNPN, CDR2 SVGIG (reference sequence). The CDR3 has 14 residues. With 2 bases clipped from V and 5 bases from J, the junction kept 8 bases outside the gene matches. The CDR3 is CAWSTGQGPHEQYF. The CDR3 DNA reads TGTGCCTGGAGTACAGGACAGGGTCCTCACGAGCAGTACTTC.

This clonotype showed up just a few times. The chain recombines TRBV29-1 with TRBJ2-4; D gene unclear. Germline CDR1 is SQVTM and CDR2 is ANQGSEA. There are 15 residues in the CDR3. Trimming took 1 base from V and 1 from J, leaving 11 bases between them. CDR3 DNA: TGCAGCGTTGAAGGGAATGAAGAGGCCAAAAACATTCAGTACTTC. It encodes CSVEGNEEAKNIQYF.

The chain joins TRBV12-3 or TRBV12-4 to TRBJ2-3; D uncertain. The CDR3 runs to 15 residues. V was cut by 6 bases and J by 1 base, with 14 bases left in between. The CDR3 nucleotides read TGTGCCAGCAGGTCAACAGAGGTCGGCACAGATACGCAGTATTTT. Translating it yields CASRSTEVGTDTQYF.

This clonotype showed up just a few times. V is TRBV27 and J is TRBJ1-2, with 7 bases that match TRBD1. The V and J ends lost 8 bases and 7 bases, in that order; junction bases with no gene match: 7. The CDR3 is 12 residues long. Germline CDR1 and CDR2: MNHEY and SMNVEV (reference sequence). This chain's CDR3 is CASQGGVGGYTF. The DNA for the CDR3 is TGTGCCAGCCAAGGGGGCGTGGGTGGCTACACCTTC.